The 26 T cell receptor beta chains below all came from one sample that was sequenced in a study of PD-1 blockade in classical Hodgkin lymphoma. This table comes from immunoSEQ multiplex PCR, and its TCRdb copy is limited to in-frame clones, with some not included. Here the sample spans around 100,000 clones, around 89% being singletons. Every patient relapsed after autologous stem cell transplantation, and brentuximab vedotin exposure varied. The sequencing used peripheral blood mononuclear cells (PBMCs), collected before the second cycle of nivolumab. The receptors shown here come from a human donor with classical Hodgkin lymphoma.

This clone was seen more than once but under ten times. The chain combines TRBV28 with TRBJ1-1; D perhaps matches TRBD1 (6 bases). V lost 5 bases and J lost 10, with 14 bases in between. Germline-derived CDR1 and CDR2 are MDHEN and SYDVKM. The length of the CDR3 is 12 residues. CDR3 in amino acids: CASSVIRGRAFF. The CDR3 DNA is TGTGCCAGCAGTGTTATAAGGGGGAGAGCTTTCTTT.

This chain links TRBV7-2 with TRBJ2-1; 10 bases map to TRBD2. CDR1 is SGHTA, CDR2 FQGNSA, per germline. With V trimmed by 5 bases and J by 3 bases, 4 bases remained unmatched. This CDR3 spans 15 amino acids. The CDR3: CASSATSGDYNEQFF. The CDR3 DNA is TGTGCCAGCAGCGCAACTAGCGGGGACTACAATGAGCAGTTCTTC.

The V gene is TRBV5-1, the J gene TRBJ2-7; the match to TRBD2 covers 14 bases. From germline, CDR1 is SGHRS and CDR2 YFSETQ. The J segment lost 3 bases and the V segment lost 1 base, leaving 3 bases of the junction unmatched. The CDR3 runs 16 residues. The CDR3 DNA is TGCGCCAGCAGCTTGCGGACTAGCGGGGGGAACTACGAGCAGTACTTC. This codes for CASSLRTSGGNYEQYF.

This clone has a single count. The rearrangement joins TRBV30 to TRBJ2-3; D is unclear. The CDR3 extends over 12 amino acids. The germline gives CDR1 GTSNPN, CDR2 SVGIG (reference sequence). V was trimmed by 3 bases and J by 3 bases, leaving 7 bases between them. The CDR3 DNA reads as TGTGCCTGGAGCAGTGGAACAGATACGCAGTATTTT. Translation gives CAWSSGTDTQYF.

The chain combines TRBV6-5 with TRBJ2-1, with 8 bases identical to TRBD1. Losses at the gene ends were 6 bases for V and 10 bases for J; bases not matched to a gene: 8. The CDR3 runs 13 residues. Germline V lookup: CDR1 MNHEY, CDR2 SVGAGI. For the CDR3, the DNA is TGTGCCAGCAGGGCGACAGGGGCCAGGGAGCAGTTCTTC. Translated: CASRATGAREQFF.

The chain has TRBV5-4 and TRBJ2-7; D might be TRBD1 or TRBD2, each matching 7 bases. V was shortened by 4 bases and J by 6 bases, with 20 bases between the two germline ends. Per the germline V gene, CDR1 is SGHNT and CDR2 is YYREEE (reference sequence). The length of the CDR3 is 15 residues. This CDR3 is CASSIDQGGFSEQYF. The CDR3 DNA is TGTGCCAGCAGCATTGATCAGGGGGGGTTCAGCGAGCAGTACTTC.

This rearrangement joins TRBV5-6 to TRBJ1-2, with D uncertain. The CDR3 spans 14 residues. V lost 4 bases and J 4 bases, leaving 14 bases between the germline ends. From germline, CDR1 is SGHDT and CDR2 YYEEEE. The CDR3 spells CASSLVWDSYGYTF. The CDR3 bases are TGTGCCAGCAGCCTGGTCTGGGATAGCTATGGCTACACCTTC.

The chain carries TRBV9 and TRBJ2-6, with a possible D match to TRBD1 (5 bases). V lost 3 bases and J lost 1, with 8 bases in between. This CDR3 comprises 15 residues. Germline lookup yields CDR1 SGDLS and CDR2 YYNGEE. The CDR3 is CASSAHRSGANVLTF. As DNA, the CDR3 is TGTGCCAGCAGCGCGCACAGGTCTGGGGCCAACGTCCTGACTTTC.

The CDR3 DNA follows: TGCGCCAGCAGTGAGAGGGCGGGGGCGCACAATGAGCAGTTCTTC. It yields the protein CASSERAGAHNEQFF. The gene calls are TRBV10-2 and TRBJ2-1, with TRBD2 as a possible D gene (7 bases). The CDR3 length is 15 residues. V dropped 2 bases and J dropped 5 bases, with 13 bases sitting between them. Germline assignment: CDR1 WSHSY and CDR2 SAAADI.

This chain connects TRBV6-5 to TRBJ2-6; D remains unclear. The length of the CDR3 is 14 residues. Looked up from germline, CDR1 is MNHEY and CDR2 is SVGAGI. Trimming removed 7 bases at V and 2 bases at J, with 9 bases between. As DNA, the CDR3 is TGTGCCAGCACCCCCCTTGCTGGGGCCAACGTCCTGACTTTC. It is translated as CASTPLAGANVLTF.

The CDR3 region has the DNA TGTGCCAGCAGTTACACAGGGCGAGATGGCTACACCTTC. Protein: CASSYTGRDGYTF. V gene TRBV6-5 combines with J gene TRBJ1-2; TRBD1 might be the D (6 bases). The CDR3 totals 13 residues. Per germline, CDR1 MNHEY and CDR2 SVGAGI. Trimming shortened V by 2 bases and J by 6 bases, and 10 bases separated the two germline ends.

The chain uses TRBV7-2 and TRBJ1-4; 7 positions match TRBD1. Germline-derived CDR1 and CDR2 are SGHTA and FQGNSA. V shed 6 bases and J 7 bases; nucleotides not matched to a gene: 11. The CDR3 sequence is 15 residues long. CDR3 residues: CASSSNRGGGEKLFF. CDR3 sequence (DNA): TGTGCCAGCAGTTCGAACAGGGGCGGGGGTGAAAAACTGTTTTTT.

This chain links TRBV30 with TRBJ1-1; D ambiguous. Deletions cut 1 base from V and 8 bases from J, with 14 bases between. The CDR3 runs to 13 residues. Germline V gene lookup returns CDR1 GTSNPN and CDR2 SVGIG (reference sequence). The CDR3 here is CAWSAGPGSEAFF. As DNA, the CDR3 is TGTGCCTGGAGTGCGGGTCCTGGATCCGAAGCTTTCTTT. Full variable domain (remainder filled in from reference TRBV30 and TRBJ1-1): SQTIHQWPATLVQPVGSPLSLECTVEGTSNPNLYWYRQAAGRGLQLLFYSVGIGQISSEVPQNLSASRPQDRQFILSSKKLLLSDSGFYLCAWSAGPGSEAFFGQGTRLTVV.

The CDR3 DNA reads as TGTGCCAGCAGCCTCGCAGGGGCACCGAACTATGGCTACACCTTC. Translating it yields CASSLAGAPNYGYTF. The V call is TRBV14, the J call TRBJ1-2; a weak D match, TRBD1 (6 bases). The CDR3 covers 15 residues. V was shortened by 4 bases and J by 2 bases, with 14 bases between the two germline ends. Germline CDR1 is SGHDN and CDR2 is FVKESK.

This chain uses TRBV9 with TRBJ2-2, with 8 bases lining up with TRBD1. The CDR3 totals 12 residues. Germline V CDR1 and CDR2: SGDLS, YYNGEE. V dropped 7 bases and J dropped 6; count of bases not matched to a gene: 2. CDR3 bases: TGTGCCAGCGGACAGGGACCCGGGGAGCTGTTTTTT. Translation gives CASGQGPGELFF.

This clone occurred a few times. V usage is TRBV30 and J usage is TRBJ1-2, with 7 bases that match TRBD1. The CDR3 is 13 amino acids. Losses at the gene ends were 3 bases for V and 2 bases for J; bases not matched to a gene: 3. Per the germline V gene, CDR1 is GTSNPN and CDR2 is SVGIG (reference sequence). Here the CDR3 DNA reads TGTGCCTGGAGCGAGACAGGGAACTATGGCTACACCTTC. Translation gives CAWSETGNYGYTF.

The CDR3 reads CASSDTDRAGANVLTF. The CDR3 DNA sequence: TGTGCCAGCAGTGACACCGACAGAGCTGGGGCCAACGTCCTGACTTTC. The genes are TRBV28 and TRBJ2-6; possible D gene TRBD1, 5 bases. Germline values: CDR1 MDHEN, CDR2 SYDVKM. The ends were cut back, 5 bases at V and 2 bases at J, with 13 bases in the middle. The CDR3 contains 16 residues. Full variable domain (rest looked up from reference TRBV28 and TRBJ2-6): DVKVTQSSRYLVKRTGEKVFLECVQDMDHENMFWYRQDPGLGLRLIYFSYDVKMKEKGDIPEGYSVSREKKERFSLILESASTNQTSMYLCASSDTDRAGANVLTFGAGSRLTVL.

The V call is TRBV6-5, the J call TRBJ1-5; no reliable D call. V was shortened by 0 bases and J by 6 bases, with 15 bases between the two germline ends. Germline V CDR1 and CDR2: MNHEY, SVGAGI. This CDR3 comprises 16 residues. This CDR3 reads CASSYSYRVGSQPQHF. In DNA form, the CDR3 reads TGTGCCAGCAGTTACTCATACCGGGTTGGGAGTCAGCCCCAGCATTTT.

V usage is TRBV4-2 and J usage is TRBJ1-2, with D hard to call. V was pared by 1 base and J by 7 bases, with 19 bases between. CDR3 length: 16 amino acids. From germline, CDR1 is LGHNA and CDR2 YNFKEQ. The CDR3 sequence: CASSQAFMSQESGYTF. The CDR3 nucleotides are TGTGCCAGCAGCCAAGCCTTTATGTCGCAGGAGAGTGGCTACACCTTC.

The chain couples TRBV11-2 to TRBJ2-5; 12 bases are shared with TRBD2. The CDR3 has 16 amino acids. The germline CDR1 and CDR2 sequences are SGHAT and FQNNGV. The V segment lost 1 base and the J segment 3 bases; nucleotides outside the gene matches: 3. CDR3: CASSLGTSGTEETQYF. CDR3 sequence (DNA): TGTGCCAGCAGCTTAGGGACTAGCGGGACTGAAGAGACCCAGTACTTC.

The chain employs TRBV28 and TRBJ2-2; 9 nucleotides match TRBD1. V shed 8 bases, J shed 7 bases, and the junction held 8 bases outside the gene matches. CDR1 and CDR2 (germline): MDHEN, SYDVKM. The CDR3 is made up of 14 amino acids. The CDR3 loop is CASQTGQGIGELFF. CDR3 DNA: TGTGCCAGCCAAACTGGACAGGGGATCGGGGAGCTGTTTTTT.

This clone appeared a single time. The CDR3 nucleotides are TGTGCCAGCAAACCGGGACAGGGGGCGGAAGGCTACACCTTC. Translation: CASKPGQGAEGYTF. V and J are TRBV6-1 and TRBJ1-2, with 12 bases that match TRBD1. The CDR3 has 14 residues. V gave up 7 bases and J gave up 8 bases; unmatched junction bases: 8. Germline values: CDR1 MNHNS, CDR2 SASEGT.

This chain links TRBV2 with TRBJ2-2; a possible D gene is TRBD1 (5 bases). Germline CDR1 reads SNHLY; CDR2 reads FYNNEI. Trimming took 3 bases from V and 4 from J, leaving 12 bases between them. This CDR3 region has 15 residues. The CDR3 DNA sequence: TGTGCCAGCAGTGACGGAAAGGGGTTCACCGGGGAGCTGTTTTTT. Translation: CASSDGKGFTGELFF.

The chain carries TRBV10-3 and TRBJ1-2; no clear D gene. From germline, CDR1 is ENHRY and CDR2 SYGVKD. V was shortened by 8 bases and J by 5 bases, with 12 bases between the two germline ends. The CDR3 is 12 amino acids. Written as DNA, the CDR3 is TGTGCCATCGCGGGGAGCTCTTATGGCTACACCTTC. Residues: CAIAGSSYGYTF.

The CDR3 sequence: CASSYSRGPTF. For the CDR3, the DNA is TGTGCCAGCAGTTACTCGAGAGGCCCCACCTTC. The V and J genes are TRBV6-5 and TRBJ1-2; no clear D gene. Germline CDR1 is MNHEY and CDR2 is SVGAGI. Trimming cost V 0 bases and J 13 bases, with 9 bases left between them. CDR3 length: 11 amino acids.

This chain joins TRBV29-1 and TRBJ1-2, with D uncertain. The CDR3 loop spans 13 amino acids. Germline CDR1 and CDR2: SQVTM and ANQGSEA. V gave up 0 bases and J gave up 8 bases, with 13 bases separating them. In nucleotides, the CDR3 is TGCAGCGTTGAAGATTGGGTGGTGAGCGGCTACACCTTC. Translated: CSVEDWVVSGYTF.